This T cell receptor (beta chain) derives from a study of T cells expressing NK-cell markers. Study at large: All TCR beta repertoires analysed originated from sorted CD3+CD56+NKG2C+, CD3+CD56+NKG2C- and CD3+CD56-NKG2C+ T cells.

Germline CDR1 is MDHEN and CDR2 is SYDVKM. This CDR3 comprises 17 residues. Points on this clonotype: Its specificity is not known.

Regarding the study as a whole: Dominant NKG2C+ clonotypes accounted for roughly 1.0-8% of CD8+ T cells in 5 to 7 donors. Clones of NKG2C+ T cells that had expanded were of unclear HCMV specificity.

Scientists made TCR beta cDNA using 5'RACE template switching with UMIs. Reanalyzing the 5' RACE reads, TCRdb keeps one entry per CDR3 protein, without DNA. Listed are hundreds of thousands of distinct CDR3 sequences; around 4% falls within the top ten. Sequences were obtained from blood T cells: a sorted CD56 or NKG2C T cell subset, CD4+ or CD8+ T cells, or bulk PBMC T cells (not recorded which). This receptor was obtained from a man younger than 35 in good health. The chain employs TRBV28 and TRBJ2-2; with no DNA, the TCRdb D assignment of TRBD2 cannot be verified. CDR3 residues: CASSKWTSGMNTGELFF. Filled out from reference TRBV28 and TRBJ2-2, the complete variable domain reads DVKVTQSSRYLVKRTGEKVFLECVQDMDHENMFWYRQDPGLGLRLIYFSYDVKMKEKGDIPEGYSVSREKKERFSLILESASTNQTSMYLCASSKWTSGMNTGELFFGEGSRLTVL.